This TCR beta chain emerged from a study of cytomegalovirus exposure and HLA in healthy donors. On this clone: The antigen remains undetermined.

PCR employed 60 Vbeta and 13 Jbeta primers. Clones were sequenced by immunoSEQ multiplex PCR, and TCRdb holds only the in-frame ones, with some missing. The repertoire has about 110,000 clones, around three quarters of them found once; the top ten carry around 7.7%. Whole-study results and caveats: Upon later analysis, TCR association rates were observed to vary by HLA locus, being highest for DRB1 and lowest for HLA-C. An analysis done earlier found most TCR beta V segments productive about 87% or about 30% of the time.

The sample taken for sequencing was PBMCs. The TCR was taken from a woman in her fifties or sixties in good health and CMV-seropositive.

For the CDR3, the DNA is TGTGCCAGTAGTATAGATGTATTGGCAGGGGGAGGCTATGGCTACACCTTC. Protein sequence: CASSIDVLAGGGYGYTF. V is TRBV19 and J is TRBJ1-2; 7 positions match TRBD1. The CDR3 has 17 residues. With 0 bases clipped from V and 4 bases from J, the junction kept 11 bases outside the gene matches. CDR1 and CDR2 from the germline V gene are LNHDA and SQIVND (reference sequence).